One sample yielded the 17 T cell receptor beta chains listed below, sequenced in a study of blood T cell repertoires in COVID-19. The method was immunoSEQ multiplex PCR; TCRdb's version includes in-frame clones alone and lacks a portion of them. Here the sample spans about 190,000 clones, roughly four fifths being singletons. Sequenced input: peripheral blood. The receptors here all came from a man between 45 and 60 years old who had recovered from COVID-19.

The chain combines TRBV10-2 with TRBJ2-3; 7 nucleotides match TRBD1. Germline lookup yields CDR1 WSHSY and CDR2 SAAADI. With 3 bases clipped from V and 3 bases from J, the junction kept 6 bases outside the gene matches. This CDR3 comprises 15 residues. As DNA, the CDR3 is TGCGCCAGCAGTGATTTAAGGGGGCGGACAGATACGCAGTATTTT. This translates into CASSDLRGRTDTQYF.

Only a few counts were recorded for this clone. The genes are TRBV4-2 and TRBJ2-1, with D unresolved. Germline values: CDR1 LGHNA, CDR2 YNFKEQ. CDR3 length: 12 residues. The V end lost 0 bases, the J end lost 10 bases, and 7 bases lay between the germline ends. The CDR3 is CASSQDIYEQFF. In DNA form, the CDR3 reads TGTGCCAGCAGCCAAGATATCTACGAGCAGTTCTTC.

V usage is TRBV7-9 and J usage is TRBJ2-5, with a tentative D call TRBD1 (6 bases). V dropped 5 bases and J dropped 4 bases, with 14 bases sitting between them. The length of the CDR3 is 14 residues. Germline V gene sequence: CDR1 SEHNR, CDR2 FQNEAQ (reference sequence). The CDR3 protein is CASSLQGGGETQYF. The CDR3 coding sequence is TGTGCCAGCAGCCTACAGGGTGGGGGAGAGACCCAGTACTTC.

The gene calls are TRBV5-4 and TRBJ2-5; 9 nucleotides align to TRBD2. Germline assignment: CDR1 SGHNT and CDR2 YYREEE (reference sequence). The CDR3 sequence is 17 residues long. V dropped 6 bases and J dropped 0; count of bases not matched to a gene: 12. For the CDR3, the DNA is TGTGCCAGCACCAAACCTGGGGCTAGCGGGGACCAAGAGACCCAGTACTTC. Translation: CASTKPGASGDQETQYF. The complete variable domain, with remaining parts taken from reference TRBV5-4 and TRBJ2-5, reads ETGVTQSPTHLIKTRGQQVTLRCSSQSGHNTVSWYQQALGQGPQFIFQYYREEENGRGNFPPRFSGLQFPNYSSELNVNALELDDSALYLCASTKPGASGDQETQYFGPGTRLLVL.

The genes are TRBV10-3 and TRBJ2-7, with TRBD2 matching over 11 bases. Germline values: CDR1 ENHRY, CDR2 SYGVKD. This CDR3 has 15 residues. The V segment lost 8 bases and the J segment 0 bases; nucleotides outside the gene matches: 6. This CDR3 reads CAIGLAGSLSYEQYF. The DNA of the CDR3 is TGTGCCATCGGACTAGCGGGTAGCCTCTCCTACGAGCAGTACTTC.

This clone was recorded a few times. The chain joins TRBV6-5 to TRBJ1-4, with 11 nucleotides matching TRBD1. The CDR3 totals 15 residues. Germline CDR1 MNHEY, CDR2 SVGAGI. With 7 bases clipped from V and 8 bases from J, the junction kept 9 bases outside the gene matches. CDR3 sequence reads: CASTLTGTGGEKLFF. Written as DNA, the CDR3 is TGTGCCAGCACCTTGACCGGGACAGGGGGGGAAAAACTGTTTTTT.

This chain uses TRBV9 with TRBJ1-2; 7 bases are shared with TRBD1. Germline trimming cut 0 bases from V and 6 bases from J; bases unmatched to any gene: 8. Germline V gene sequence: CDR1 SGDLS, CDR2 YYNGEE. CDR3 size: 15 residues. In DNA, the CDR3 is TGTGCCAGCAGCGTAGGTCTGTTTACAGGGGATGGCTACACCTTC. It codes for CASSVGLFTGDGYTF.

This chain links TRBV5-1 with TRBJ2-3; 7 bases align to TRBD2. The CDR3 spans 14 residues. CDR1 is SGHRS, CDR2 YFSETQ, per germline. V was pared by 3 bases and J by 2 bases, with 3 bases of the junction left unmatched. The CDR3 here is CASSSAGFTDTQYF. For the CDR3, the DNA is TGCGCCAGCAGCTCAGCGGGATTCACAGATACGCAGTATTTT.

DNA for the CDR3: TGCGCCAGCCAGGGGGATGGGGAGACCCAGTACTTC. Its protein product is CASQGDGETQYF. The gene calls are TRBV5-1 and TRBJ2-5, with 7 nucleotides matching TRBD1. The CDR3 runs 12 residues. CDR1 is SGHRS and CDR2 is YFSETQ in the germline V gene. After removal of 7 bases from V and 5 bases from J, the junction contained 5 bases not matched to a gene.

The V gene is TRBV4-2, the J gene TRBJ2-3; D perhaps matches TRBD2 (6 bases). The CDR3 covers 15 residues. Trimming took off 5 bases at V and 5 bases at J, with 17 bases between the two ends. Germline-derived CDR1 and CDR2 are LGHNA and YNFKEQ. In nucleotides, the CDR3 is TGTGCCAGCAGCAGAGAATTGACTAGTGGAGATACGCAGTATTTT. Protein sequence: CASSRELTSGDTQYF.

The chain combines TRBV29-1 with TRBJ2-3, with 7 bases fitting TRBD1. Germline V gene data show CDR1 as SQVTM and CDR2 as ANQGSEA. This CDR3 comprises 15 residues. V dropped 2 bases and J dropped 2; count of bases not matched to a gene: 7. CDR3 protein: CSVEFRQGDTDTQYF. CDR3 nucleotide sequence: TGCAGCGTTGAATTTCGACAGGGAGACACAGATACGCAGTATTTT.

This rearrangement joins TRBV7-9 to TRBJ1-6; maybe TRBD1 (5 bases). Germline CDR1 is SEHNR and CDR2 is FQNEAQ (reference sequence). The CDR3 is made up of 16 amino acids. V lost 5 bases to trimming and J lost 7 bases, with 18 bases between them. Here the CDR3 DNA reads TGTGCCAGCAGCCCCCCAAACCGGGCAGGGAATTCACCCCTCCACTTT. As protein: CASSPPNRAGNSPLHF.

Only a few counts were recorded for this clone. The chain uses TRBV2 and TRBJ1-2; no clear D gene. Trimming left V 1 base short and J 8 bases short, with 14 bases between. CDR1 SNHLY and CDR2 FYNNEI come from the germline V gene. The CDR3 loop spans 14 amino acids. Written as DNA, the CDR3 is TGTGCCAGCAGTGAAGAAGCAGGTTCTCTCGGCTACACCTTC. This translates into CASSEEAGSLGYTF. Combining the CDR3 with reference TRBV2 and TRBJ1-2 gives the whole variable domain EPEVTQTPSHQVTQMGQEVILRCVPISNHLYFYWYRQILGQKVEFLVSFYNNEISEKSEIFDDQFSVERPDGSNFTLKIRSTKLEDSAMYFCASSEEAGSLGYTFGSGTRLTVV.

The CDR3 is CASSPLGQGTNTEAFF. The CDR3 region has the DNA TGTGCCAGTAGTCCCTTGGGACAGGGGACAAACACTGAAGCTTTCTTT. This rearrangement joins TRBV19 to TRBJ1-1; 10 bases agree with TRBD1. The junction had 8 bases not matched to a gene; V was cut back by 5 bases and J by 2 bases. From germline, CDR1 is LNHDA and CDR2 SQIVND (reference sequence). The CDR3 covers 16 residues.

This clone was picked up a small number of times. This chain links TRBV4-3 with TRBJ1-6; 9 bases line up with TRBD1. The CDR3 covers 17 residues. Germline V CDR1 and CDR2: LGHNA, YSLEER. V was pared by 3 bases and J by 5 bases, with 8 bases of the junction left unmatched. CDR3: CASSQATGGTDNSPLHF. The CDR3 nucleotides are TGCGCCAGCAGCCAGGCGACAGGGGGGACCGATAATTCACCCCTCCACTTT.

This chain uses TRBV7-9 with TRBJ2-5; no reliable D call. Germline CDR1 is SEHNR and CDR2 is FQNEAQ (reference sequence). V was trimmed by 5 bases and J by 5 bases, leaving 21 bases between them. The CDR3 contains 16 residues. CDR3 nucleotides: TGTGCCAGCAGCCCTAGTGCGTCCGGAGTCGGGGAGACCCAGTACTTC. Protein sequence: CASSPSASGVGETQYF.

In DNA form, the CDR3 reads TGTGCCAGCAGCCCGGTATCGGGGTGGGATACGCAGTATTTT. Its translation: CASSPVSGWDTQYF. The chain employs TRBV28 and TRBJ2-3, with D perhaps TRBD2 (5 bases). This CDR3 spans 14 amino acids. The germline V and J ends were trimmed by 6 bases and 6 bases, with 16 bases remaining between them. Germline V CDR1 and CDR2: MDHEN, SYDVKM. The entire variable domain, with the rest obtained from reference TRBV28 and TRBJ2-3, is as follows: DVKVTQSSRYLVKRTGEKVFLECVQDMDHENMFWYRQDPGLGLRLIYFSYDVKMKEKGDIPEGYSVSREKKERFSLILESASTNQTSMYLCASSPVSGWDTQYFGPGTRLTVL.